This T cell receptor (beta chain) was recorded in a study of siplizumab effects on memory and regulatory T cells. Findings and caveats of the study: It seemed that naive T cells were more diverse than memory cells and were major contributors to the alloresponse. A naive or memory phenotype could not be assigned to roughly 80-96% of the proliferating CD4+ or CD8+ clones.

Measured with immunoSEQ multiplex PCR; TCRdb has only the in-frame clones, and not every one. The sample includes just under 85,000 clones, around 90% of them seen just once. With 4 bases clipped from V and 2 bases from J, the junction kept 7 bases outside the gene matches. Germline values: CDR1 SGDLS, CDR2 YYNGEE. CDR3 length: 17 residues. Note on this clone: Its antigen is still unknown.

The V gene is TRBV9, the J gene TRBJ2-5; 14 positions agree with TRBD2. This receptor was identified in a human donor in good health. Source material: Tregs sorted from blood. The CDR3 spells CASSSGTSGGTQETQYF. CDR3 coding DNA: TGTGCCAGCAGCTCCGGGACTAGCGGGGGAACTCAAGAGACCCAGTACTTC.